The next 21 T cell receptor beta chains were all read from a single sample in a study of blood T cell repertoires in COVID-19. Libraries were prepared by immunoSEQ multiplex PCR; TCRdb keeps only in-frame clonotypes and omits some of them. This table holds 250,000 to 300,000 clones, more than 70% found once. Input material: peripheral blood. The source of these receptors is a woman in her 30s with COVID-19, enrolled during active disease.

For this clone: This sample includes further DNA sequences coding for the same CDR3. The chain uses TRBV25-1 and TRBJ2-7, with D possibly being TRBD2 (6 bases). This CDR3 has 11 amino acids. Germline V CDR1 and CDR2: MGHDK, SYGVNS. Deletions cut 6 bases from V and 7 bases from J, with 10 bases between. CDR3 protein: CASSRGWEQYF. The CDR3 region has the DNA TGTGCCAGCAGCCGGGGGTGGGAGCAGTACTTC.

Details on this clone: Other nucleotide sequences from this sample produce the same CDR3. This chain connects TRBV4-3 to TRBJ1-5; D is unclear. The CDR3 contains 13 residues. Germline assignment: CDR1 LGHNA and CDR2 YSLEER. V was pared by 0 bases and J by 7 bases, with 7 bases between. The CDR3 DNA is TGCGCCAGCAGCCAAGATAGGAGGCAGCCCCAGCATTTT. This codes for CASSQDRRQPQHF.

The sample holds a few counts of this clone. V gene TRBV5-1 combines with J gene TRBJ2-5, with D possibly TRBD1 on 6 matching bases. The V end was cut by 2 bases, the J end by 9 bases, with 14 bases between. CDR1 is SGHRS, CDR2 YFSETQ, per germline. The CDR3 totals 13 residues. Here the CDR3 DNA reads TGCGCCAGCAGCTTTCGGGACCAGGGGTCCCAGTACTTC. Residues: CASSFRDQGSQYF.

The genes are TRBV4-1 and TRBJ2-3, with TRBD2 matching 15 bases. With V trimmed by 1 base and J by 2 bases, 13 bases remained unmatched. This CDR3 is built from 21 residues. Per the germline V gene, CDR1 is MGHRA and CDR2 is YSYEKL. CDR3 sequence reads: CASSQVPPGTSGRWDTDTQYF. CDR3 coding DNA: TGCGCCAGCAGCCAAGTCCCCCCCGGGACTAGCGGGAGGTGGGACACAGATACGCAGTATTTT.

V is TRBV6-5 and J is TRBJ1-2; no firm D call. CDR3 length: 12 amino acids. Looked up from germline, CDR1 is MNHEY and CDR2 is SVGAGI. Trimming left V 6 bases short and J 8 bases short, with 13 bases between. The CDR3 loop reads CASRDGVEGYTF. The CDR3 DNA is TGTGCCAGCAGGGACGGGGTTGAGGGCTACACCTTC.

V and J are TRBV10-3 and TRBJ1-5, with a tentative D call TRBD1 (5 bases). Germline lookup yields CDR1 ENHRY and CDR2 SYGVKD. The length of the CDR3 is 13 residues. The V gene lost 4 bases and the J gene lost 4 bases, with 8 bases spanning the gap. As DNA, the CDR3 is TGTGCCATCAGTGGCAGGACAAATCAGCCCCAGCATTTT. Translated, it gives CAISGRTNQPQHF.

J is TRBJ1-1 and V is TRBV18; D gene ambiguous. This CDR3 spans 11 amino acids. Germline V lookup: CDR1 KGHSH, CDR2 LQKENI. Between the trimmed V and J ends, which lost 3 bases and 10 bases, there was a span of 9 bases. The CDR3 nucleotides are TGTGCCAGCTCACCCCTCGGTGCAGCTTTCTTT. Protein sequence: CASSPLGAAFF.

In its sample, this clone was seen once. V and J are TRBV6-6 and TRBJ1-6; 7 bases align to TRBD1. The CDR3 consists of 14 residues. CDR1 MNHNY and CDR2 SVGAGI come from the germline V gene (reference sequence). The ends lost 6 bases at V and 9 bases at J; junction bases unmatched: 8. CDR3 in amino acids: CASSPTGSSSPLHF. In DNA form, the CDR3 reads TGTGCCAGCAGCCCGACAGGGAGTAGTTCACCCCTCCACTTT.

The V gene is TRBV9, the J gene TRBJ2-7; 7 bases are a match to TRBD2. This CDR3 spans 14 amino acids. The ends lost 0 bases at V and 3 bases at J; junction bases unmatched: 3. From germline, CDR1 is SGDLS and CDR2 YYNGEE. CDR3 sequence (DNA): TGTGCCAGCAGCGTAGGGGACTACCTCTACGAGCAGTACTTC. Translation: CASSVGDYLYEQYF.

This clone came up once. V usage is TRBV28 and J usage is TRBJ2-7, with D perhaps TRBD2 (6 bases). Per the germline V gene, CDR1 is MDHEN and CDR2 is SYDVKM. The V end was cut by 6 bases, the J end by 6 bases, with 18 bases between. There are 14 residues in the CDR3. The CDR3 spells CASSPGEGGSEQYF. Here the CDR3 DNA reads TGTGCCAGCAGCCCCGGAGAGGGAGGATCCGAGCAGTACTTC.

V is TRBV24-1 and J is TRBJ1-5; 9 bases fit TRBD1. V was pared by 9 bases and J by 1 base, with 3 bases of the junction left unmatched. Germline CDR1 and CDR2: KGHDR and SFDVKD. The length of the CDR3 is 14 residues. CDR3 nucleotides: TGTGCCACCGGACAGGGGTCAAGCAATCAGCCCCAGCATTTT. It codes for CATGQGSSNQPQHF.

The chain is built from TRBV6-6 and TRBJ1-4, with D tentatively TRBD1 (5 bases). The CDR3 contains 14 residues. In germline, CDR1 is MNHNY, CDR2 SVGAGI (reference sequence). Deletions cut 2 bases from V and 5 bases from J, with 9 bases between. The CDR3 DNA reads as TGTGCCAGCAGTTACATCCAGGGAAATGAAAAACTGTTTTTT. It codes for CASSYIQGNEKLFF.

The rearrangement uses TRBV11-3 and TRBJ2-3; 10 bases are a match to TRBD1. In germline, CDR1 is SGHNT, CDR2 YENEEA. The CDR3 runs 16 residues. V trimming: 5 bases; J trimming: 1 base; junction bases outside the gene matches: 6. The CDR3 sequence is CASSPRQGAGTDTQYF. DNA for the CDR3: TGTGCCAGCAGCCCCCGACAGGGGGCTGGCACAGATACGCAGTATTTT.

The chain couples TRBV11-2 to TRBJ1-2; 8 bases line up with TRBD1. Germline-derived CDR1 and CDR2 are SGHAT and FQNNGV. The CDR3 sequence is 15 residues long. The trim removed 5 bases at V and 1 base at J, leaving 6 bases unmatched. The CDR3 spells CASSPRTGFNYGYTF. CDR3 in DNA: TGTGCCAGCAGCCCACGGACAGGGTTTAACTATGGCTACACCTTC.

V gene TRBV6-1 combines with J gene TRBJ1-5; D remains ambiguous. V lost 2 bases and J lost 0, with 8 bases in between. The CDR3 contains 15 residues. Germline assignment: CDR1 MNHNS and CDR2 SASEGT. DNA for the CDR3: TGTGCCAGCAGTGAACAGGCGACTAGCAATCAGCCCCAGCATTTT. Translation: CASSEQATSNQPQHF.

The gene calls are TRBV13 and TRBJ2-5; 7 bases are a match to TRBD2. CDR1 is PRHDT, CDR2 FYEKMQ, per germline (reference sequence). V shed 0 bases and J 4 bases; nucleotides not matched to a gene: 5. The CDR3 totals 15 residues. The CDR3 DNA reads as TGTGCCAGCAGCTTAGGCCTGGCTAGCGGAGAGACCCAGTACTTC. Translating it yields CASSLGLASGETQYF.

The V call is TRBV5-1, the J call TRBJ2-5, with 10 bases identical to TRBD1. Germline trimming cut 4 bases from V and 2 bases from J; bases unmatched to any gene: 14. The CDR3 consists of 18 residues. Per germline, CDR1 SGHRS and CDR2 YFSETQ. CDR3 sequence (DNA): TGCGCCAGCAGCCCAGGAGTGGGACAGGGGCGACTACAAGAGACCCAGTACTTC. This encodes CASSPGVGQGRLQETQYF.

This chain links TRBV9 with TRBJ2-2, with TRBD2 identical over 12 bases. V trimming: 0 bases; J trimming: 4 bases; junction bases outside the gene matches: 10. Germline V gives CDR1 SGDLS, CDR2 YYNGEE. This CDR3 contains 19 residues. The CDR3 region is CASSVVLAGGPSGTGELFF. Written as DNA, the CDR3 is TGTGCCAGCAGCGTAGTTCTAGCGGGAGGGCCAAGTGGCACCGGGGAGCTGTTTTTT.

This chain uses TRBV5-6 with TRBJ1-5, with a weak D call TRBD1 (6 bases). Trimming pared 0 bases from V and 6 bases from J, leaving 16 bases between. The germline V gene has CDR1 SGHDT and CDR2 YYEEEE. The length of the CDR3 is 16 residues. The CDR3, as DNA: TGTGCCAGCAGCTTGGCCGGGCGGGGGCGAGGTCAGCCCCAGCATTTT. It encodes CASSLAGRGRGQPQHF. Looking up the rest from reference TRBV5-6 and TRBJ1-5 gives the full variable domain: DAGVTQSPTHLIKTRGQQVTLRCSPKSGHDTVSWYQQALGQGPQFIFQYYEEEERQRGNFPDRFSGHQFPNYSSELNVNALLLGDSALYLCASSLAGRGRGQPQHFGDGTRLSIL.

The sample holds a few counts of this clone. The V call is TRBV6-4, the J call TRBJ2-2; D gene ambiguous. This CDR3 has 15 residues. Germline V lookup: CDR1 MRHNA, CDR2 SNTAGT. Trimming removed 4 bases from V and 1 base from J, with 10 bases in between. This chain's CDR3 is CASSGQDGNTGELFF. The CDR3, as DNA: TGTGCCAGCAGTGGTCAGGATGGGAACACCGGGGAGCTGTTTTTT.

The V and J genes are TRBV6-5 and TRBJ2-1; D might be TRBD2 (5 bases). This CDR3 spans 14 amino acids. CDR1 and CDR2 (germline): MNHEY, SVGAGI. V gave up 0 bases and J gave up 8 bases, with 11 bases separating them. This CDR3 is CASSYSRNSDEQFF. CDR3 bases: TGTGCCAGCAGTTACTCGAGAAATAGCGATGAGCAGTTCTTC.